This is a list of T cell receptor beta chains from one sample in a study of control samples from healthy donors and cancer patients. Some clones are missing from TCRdb's copy, which holds only in-frame ones; the method was immunoSEQ multiplex PCR. The sample contains roughly 180,000 clones, roughly 92% of which appear only once. The material sequenced was blood. The origin of the receptors is a woman between 18 and 30 years old in good health. Each CDR3 is given with its conserved first and last residue. D genes are given only for firm matches. Clone size is given for some rows only: seen once, a few or many times, or a class if the clone is expanded.

length	D	J	size	V	DNA	CDR3
16	.	TRBJ1-2	.	TRBV27	TGTGCCAGCAGTCCGTCCGGGGGCGTACTCTTCTATGGCTACACCTTC	CASSPSGGVLFYGYTF
14	.	TRBJ1-5	.	TRBV11-2	TGTGCCAGCAGCGCCACGGGGGTAGATCAGCCCCAGCATTTT	CASSATGVDQPQHF
15	.	TRBJ1-5	once	TRBV28	TGTGCCAGCAGTTTCGTAAGGCAGGGCAATCAGCCCCAGCATTTT	CASSFVRQGNQPQHF
17	TRBD1	TRBJ1-1	.	TRBV10-3	TGTGCCATCAGTGAGTCCGGACAGGGAAGGAACTGGGGCGAAGCTTTCTTT	CAISESGQGRNWGEAFF
15	TRBD1	TRBJ2-1	.	TRBV5-1	TGCGCCAGCAGCTTGGACAGGGGCCACTACAATGAGCAGTTCTTC	CASSLDRGHYNEQFF
12	.	TRBJ2-5	once	TRBV6-6	TGTGCCAGCAGTTACAGCCAAGAGACCCAGTACTTC	CASSYSQETQYF
15	.	TRBJ1-2	.	TRBV18	TGTGCCAGCTCACGACGAGAGGAGAGCCTCTATGGCTACACCTTC	CASSRREESLYGYTF
15	.	TRBJ2-7	.	TRBV5-5	TGTGCCAGCAGCTTGGCCGTGAATAACCCCTACGAGCAGTACTTC	CASSLAVNNPYEQYF
13	.	TRBJ2-5	once	TRBV12-3/TRBV12-4	TGTGCCAGCAGGAGGGACGTCGAAGAGACCCAGTACTTC	CASRRDVEETQYF
13	.	TRBJ1-2	.	TRBV6-1	TGTGCCAGCAGTGAAGACTACAGGGAAGGCTACACCTTC	CASSEDYREGYTF
14	TRBD1	TRBJ1-6	once	TRBV7-9	TGTGCCAGCAGCCCGGTCAGGGGGAGGGTACCCCTCCACTTT	CASSPVRGRVPLHF
14	.	TRBJ1-3	.	TRBV7-6	TGTGCCAGCAGCTTAGACAGGGCTGGAAACACCATATATTTT	CASSLDRAGNTIYF
17	.	TRBJ1-3	once	TRBV28	TGTGCCAGCAGTATTGTAGGGACATTCCTCTCTGGAAACACCATATATTTT	CASSIVGTFLSGNTIYF
15	.	TRBJ1-2	.	TRBV19	TGTGCCAGTAGTGGGGTGACATCCTGGAGCTATGGCTACACCTTC	CASSGVTSWSYGYTF
8	.	TRBJ1-2	.	TRBV20-1	TGCAGTGCTCCCGGCTACACCTTC	CSAPGYTF
12	.	TRBJ2-3	.	TRBV7-2	TGTGCCAGCAGCTTAGTGGCAGATACGCAGTATTTT	CASSLVADTQYF
16	.	TRBJ1-1	.	TRBV19	TGTGCCAGTAGTAAAAAAGCGGCAGGGATGAACACTGAAGCTTTCTTT	CASSKKAAGMNTEAFF
16	.	TRBJ2-1	.	TRBV24-1	TGTGCCACCAGTGACTCGCAGGGAGACGTATACAATGAGCAGTTCTTC	CATSDSQGDVYNEQFF
18	TRBD1	TRBJ1-2	.	TRBV7-2	TGTGCCAGCAGCCCCCTTAACCTTAGGACAGGGAAGATTGGTGGCTACACCTTC	CASSPLNLRTGKIGGYTF
14	TRBD1	TRBJ1-2	.	TRBV11-2	TGTGCCAGCAGCTTGCGGACAGGGGTGAATGGCTACACCTTC	CASSLRTGVNGYTF
15	.	TRBJ2-6	.	TRBV7-3	TGTGCCAGCAGCCCTGACCGACCTTCGTCCAACGTCCTGACTTTC	CASSPDRPSSNVLTF
16	.	TRBJ2-1	.	TRBV21-1	TGTGCCAGCAGCAAAGCGCTGAAGCGAGACTACAATGAGCAGTTCTTC	CASSKALKRDYNEQFF